This T cell receptor (beta chain) was sequenced during a study of cytomegalovirus exposure and HLA in healthy donors. Study-level results: Per a prior analysis, the majority of TCR beta V segments were productive roughly 90% or roughly 30% of the time. A later analysis linked a missense variant in DCLRE1C to the trimming of TCR beta V and J genes.

In the PCR, 60 Vbeta and 13 Jbeta primers were used. Produced via immunoSEQ multiplex PCR; TCRdb's table is partial and in-frame only. This repertoire includes some 48,000 clones. A remark on this clone: Its antigen is unidentified.

Germline V gene data show CDR1 as SEHNR and CDR2 as FQNEAQ (reference sequence). The V end was cut by 0 bases, the J end by 8 bases, with 10 bases between. The CDR3 loop spans 13 amino acids. Healthy donors of bone marrow made up the group. In nominal health when sampled, donors likely had unrecorded immune exposures nonetheless. The material sequenced was PBMCs. The receptor was derived from a man aged 40-49 years in good health and CMV-seropositive. The chain couples TRBV7-9 to TRBJ1-2; D possibly corresponds to TRBD1 (5 bases). The CDR3 is CASSLAGVRGYTF. CDR3 nucleotides: TGTGCCAGCAGCTTAGCAGGGGTCCGAGGCTACACCTTC.